This T cell receptor (beta chain) derives from a study of shared clonotypes between healthy human individuals. The data were produced by immunoSEQ multiplex PCR, yet TCRdb's version contains in-frame clones alone and is incomplete. The sample has under 1,100,000 clones, approximately 80% seen once; the top ten hold roughly 0.61%. J gave up 4 bases and V 2 bases, and 5 bases lay outside the gene matches. The CDR3 is 15 residues long. Germline V lookup: CDR1 SGHTA, CDR2 FQGTGA. The receptor was derived from a man between 18 and 35 years old in good health. Some clones in this sample may be carry-over from other donors' samples. Material: memory CD4+ T cells from PBMCs. Specified subset: CD45RA-negative fraction. This chain connects TRBV7-3 to TRBJ2-7, with TRBD2 matching over 10 bases. Here the CDR3 reads CASSLSTAGGYEQYF. In DNA, the CDR3 is TGTGCCAGCAGCTTATCGACAGCGGGAGGGTACGAGCAGTACTTC. Combining the CDR3 with reference TRBV7-3 and TRBJ2-7 gives the whole variable domain GAGVSQTPSNKVTEKGKYVELRCDPISGHTALYWYRQSLGQGPEFLIYFQGTGAADDSGLPNDRFFAVRPEGSVSTLKIQRTERGDSAVYLCASSLSTAGGYEQYFGPGTRLTVT.